This is a list of T cell receptor beta chains from one sample in a study of T cell responses to AZD1222 COVID-19 vaccine. The assay was immunoSEQ multiplex PCR, and TCRdb's table has in-frame clones only and misses some. The sample consists of 150,000 to 160,000 clones, 87% of them appearing once. The specimen comprised peripheral blood, sampled 28 days after the second AZD1222 dose. The source is an adult who received the AZD1222 COVID-19 vaccine. Each CDR3 is given with its conserved first and last residue. The order of the fields is D gene, J gene, V gene, clone size, CDR3 protein, CDR3 DNA. The D gene is left open where the match is weak. The size entry is marked missing in some rows and otherwise reads once, few, many or a size class.

>.|TRBJ1-3|TRBV4-1|.
CASSQDATFSGNTIYF
TGCGCCAGCAGCCAAGATGCGACATTCTCCGGAAACACCATATATTTT
>TRBD2|TRBJ2-7|TRBV27|.
CASKYSGRASYEQYF
TGTGCCAGCAAATATAGCGGGAGGGCGTCCTACGAGCAGTACTTC
>.|TRBJ1-5|TRBV5-1|.
CASSPGGGNNQPQHF
TGCGCCAGCAGCCCGGGCGGGGGAAACAATCAGCCCCAGCATTTT
>TRBD1|TRBJ2-3|TRBV7-9|.
CASSLGQGAGDTQYF
TGTGCCAGCAGCTTGGGACAGGGGGCTGGAGATACGCAGTATTTT
>TRBD1|TRBJ1-1|TRBV29-1|.
CSGGTGNTEAFF
TGCAGCGGCGGGACAGGGAATACTGAAGCTTTCTTT
>.|TRBJ2-2|TRBV14|.
CASSHDPSTGELFF
TGTGCCAGCAGCCATGACCCTAGCACCGGGGAGCTGTTTTTT
>.|TRBJ2-2|TRBV6-1|.
CASSEGNTGELFF
TGTGCCAGCAGTGAAGGTAACACCGGGGAGCTGTTTTTT
>TRBD2|TRBJ2-2|TRBV5-1|once
CASRLAANTGELFF
TGCGCCAGCAGACTAGCGGCGAACACCGGGGAGCTGTTTTTT
>.|TRBJ2-3|TRBV28|.
CASSLLERNTDTQYF
TGTGCCAGCAGTTTATTGGAGCGGAACACAGATACGCAGTATTTT
>.|TRBJ1-1|TRBV15|.
CATSREAFSNTEAFF
TGTGCCACCAGCAGAGAGGCGTTTTCGAACACTGAAGCTTTCTTT
>TRBD1|TRBJ2-7|TRBV28|.
CASSAGTVYEQYF
TGTGCCAGCAGTGCCGGGACAGTCTACGAGCAGTACTTC
>.|TRBJ2-2|TRBV5-1|.
CASRGQLNTGELFF
TGCGCCAGCAGAGGTCAGCTAAACACCGGGGAGCTGTTTTTT
>.|TRBJ2-7|TRBV7-8|few
CASNKGLSYEQYF
TGTGCCAGCAACAAAGGGCTATCCTACGAGCAGTACTTC
>.|TRBJ1-3|TRBV28|few
CASSLNVLGTGNTIYF
TGTGCCAGCAGTTTAAATGTTTTGGGAACTGGAAACACCATATATTTT
>.|TRBJ1-5|TRBV10-3|.
CAISDGPNQPQHF
TGTGCCATCAGTGACGGACCAAATCAGCCCCAGCATTTT
>.|TRBJ2-1|TRBV5-1|.
CASSLLGGTNEQFF
TGCGCCAGCAGCTTGTTAGGTGGCACCAATGAGCAGTTCTTC
>.|TRBJ2-2|TRBV5-1|.
CASSYYRAANTGELFF
TGCGCCAGCAGCTACTACAGGGCCGCGAACACCGGGGAGCTGTTTTTT
>.|TRBJ2-3|TRBV5-1|.
CASSNPGFTDTQYF
TGCGCCAGCAGCAACCCAGGGTTTACAGATACGCAGTATTTT
>.|TRBJ2-6|TRBV19|.
CASSGTRSGANVLTF
TGTGCCAGTTCCGGGACACGCTCTGGGGCCAACGTCCTGACTTTC
>.|TRBJ1-5|TRBV6-2/TRBV6-3|once
CASSYDLADNQPQHF
TGTGCCAGCAGTTACGACCTAGCCGACAATCAGCCCCAGCATTTT
>.|TRBJ1-2|TRBV28|.
CATRSGGYGYTF
TGTGCCACTCGGTCCGGAGGCTATGGCTACACCTTC
>.|TRBJ1-4|TRBV7-2|.
CASSFYIATNEKLFF
TGTGCCAGCAGCTTCTATATTGCAACTAATGAAAAACTGTTTTTT
>.|TRBJ1-1|TRBV29-1|.
CSVVGGGRTEAFF
TGCAGCGTTGTCGGGGGGGGACGAACTGAAGCTTTCTTT
>.|TRBJ1-5|TRBV7-2|.
CASRGGVLGNQPQHF
TGTGCCAGCCGAGGAGGGGTCTTGGGGAATCAGCCCCAGCATTTT
>.|TRBJ1-3|TRBV10-2|.
CASSQLGLSSGNTIYF
TGCGCCAGCAGTCAATTAGGACTGAGCTCTGGAAACACCATATATTTT
>.|TRBJ2-7|TRBV6-2/TRBV6-3|.
CASSSYLYEQYF
TGTGCCAGCAGTTCCTACTTGTACGAGCAGTACTTC
>.|TRBJ1-5|TRBV28|once
CASSLSGGNQPQHF
TGTGCCAGCAGTTTATCAGGGGGCAATCAGCCCCAGCATTTT
>.|TRBJ2-7|TRBV20-1|.
CSARGLYEQYF
TGCAGTGCTAGGGGACTTTACGAGCAGTACTTC